Below are 30 T cell receptor beta chains sequenced from a single sample in a study of blood T cell repertoires in COVID-19 (dated by TCRdb to 2020 to 2021). Libraries were made using the immunoSEQ multiplex PCR assay. In TCRdb, the immuneACCESS table is reduced to in-frame sequences with V and J assigned. These tables do not hold every clone; where another copy was compared, an unresolved V gene accounts for under half, and the others remain unexplained. The sample table lists 150,000 or so clones, about 89% of them with a count of one. The top ten clonotypes cover 0.45% to 0.65% of the sample. What was sequenced was peripheral blood. The source of these receptors is a man aged 50 to 60 with acute or convalescent COVID-19.

V and J are TRBV5-6 and TRBJ2-1, with 13 bases lining up with TRBD2. J lost 8 bases, V lost 4 bases, and 6 bases had no gene match. The CDR3 consists of 15 residues. Looked up from germline, CDR1 is SGHDT and CDR2 is YYEEEE. CDR3 protein: CASSTGLAGFDEQFF. The CDR3 DNA follows: TGTGCCAGCAGCACGGGACTAGCGGGATTTGATGAGCAGTTCTTC. The full variable domain, completed using reference TRBV5-6 and TRBJ2-1, is DAGVTQSPTHLIKTRGQQVTLRCSPKSGHDTVSWYQQALGQGPQFIFQYYEEEERQRGNFPDRFSGHQFPNYSSELNVNALLLGDSALYLCASSTGLAGFDEQFFGPGTRLTVL.

The chain has TRBV19 and TRBJ1-2, with D perhaps TRBD1 (6 bases). V was clipped by 3 bases and J by 2 bases, with 13 bases between them. This CDR3 is 15 amino acids long. Germline V gene sequence: CDR1 LNHDA, CDR2 SQIVND (reference sequence). Here the CDR3 DNA reads TGTGCCAGTAGTATCCCCAGGGGAGACAACTATGGCTACACCTTC. Translated: CASSIPRGDNYGYTF.

The chain joins TRBV27 to TRBJ2-3, with TRBD2 identical over 8 bases. Germline CDR1 and CDR2: MNHEY and SMNVEV (reference sequence). CDR3 length: 18 amino acids. V shed 2 bases, J shed 0 bases, and the junction held 10 bases outside the gene matches. CDR3 in amino acids: CASSLARGRHQSTDTQYF. The CDR3 nucleotides read TGTGCCAGCAGTTTAGCTCGCGGGAGGCACCAAAGCACAGATACGCAGTATTTT.

V is TRBV7-9 and J is TRBJ1-2; D is uncertain. Trimming stripped 2 bases from V and 4 bases from J, with 14 bases between. CDR1 is SEHNR and CDR2 is FQNEAQ in the germline V gene (reference sequence). The CDR3 covers 15 residues. CDR3 in amino acids: CASSLWVWGAYGYTF. The CDR3 DNA reads TGTGCCAGCAGCTTATGGGTTTGGGGAGCCTATGGCTACACCTTC.

The chain links TRBV19 to TRBJ1-5, with D possibly being TRBD1 (6 bases). This CDR3 has 15 amino acids. From germline, CDR1 is LNHDA and CDR2 SQIVND (reference sequence). The V end was cut by 6 bases, the J end by 2 bases, with 14 bases between. CDR3 loop: CASSQQGQGNQPQHF. The CDR3 bases are TGTGCCAGTAGCCAACAGGGTCAAGGCAATCAGCCCCAGCATTTT.

The chain couples TRBV7-2 to TRBJ2-1, with 7 bases aligning to TRBD1. CDR1 is SGHTA and CDR2 is FQGNSA in the germline V gene. The CDR3 runs 15 residues. J gave up 4 bases and V 1 base, and 4 bases lay outside the gene matches. CDR3 in DNA: TGTGCCAGCAGCTTAGGAGGGACAGAGTACAATGAGCAGTTCTTC. Translated: CASSLGGTEYNEQFF.

The genes are TRBV5-1 and TRBJ2-5; 7 bases match TRBD1. The CDR3 has 15 amino acids. CDR1 is SGHRS and CDR2 is YFSETQ in the germline V gene. The V segment lost 5 bases and the J segment 2 bases; nucleotides outside the gene matches: 9. The CDR3 loop reads CASSRDSVNQETQYF. The DNA for the CDR3 is TGCGCCAGCAGTCGGGACAGCGTGAATCAAGAGACCCAGTACTTC.

The V and J genes are TRBV5-1 and TRBJ2-5; the match to TRBD2 covers 7 bases. J gave up 2 bases and V 5 bases, and 6 bases lay outside the gene matches. From germline, CDR1 is SGHRS and CDR2 YFSETQ. The CDR3 has 14 amino acids. The CDR3: CASSGGGGQETQYF. The CDR3 DNA reads TGCGCCAGCAGTGGGGGGGGAGGACAAGAGACCCAGTACTTC.

This rearrangement joins TRBV4-1 to TRBJ2-3, with D perhaps TRBD2 (6 bases). This CDR3 is built from 15 residues. Trimming removed 4 bases from V and 2 bases from J, with 13 bases in between. Germline V gives CDR1 MGHRA, CDR2 YSYEKL. Here the CDR3 DNA reads TGCGCCAGCAGCCTCAGTAGCGGCAACACAGATACGCAGTATTTT. This encodes CASSLSSGNTDTQYF.

The J gene is TRBJ2-1, the V gene TRBV2; 8 nucleotides align to TRBD1. V shed 6 bases and J 14 bases; nucleotides not matched to a gene: 15. The CDR3 spans 14 residues. The germline V gene has CDR1 SNHLY and CDR2 FYNNEI. The CDR3, as DNA: TGTGCCAGCAGCCCGGGGACAGGCCCCATCAAGGAGTTCTTC. This codes for CASSPGTGPIKEFF. Full variable domain (remainder filled in from reference TRBV2 and TRBJ2-1): EPEVTQTPSHQVTQMGQEVILRCVPISNHLYFYWYRQILGQKVEFLVSFYNNEISEKSEIFDDQFSVERPDGSNFTLKIRSTKLEDSAMYFCASSPGTGPIKEFFGPGTRLTVL.

The CDR3 bases are TGTGCCAGCAGCCCCCCCTATCCGCTCATGAACACTGAAGCTTTCTTT. It encodes CASSPPYPLMNTEAFF. The chain links TRBV7-9 to TRBJ1-1; D is ambiguous. Germline V gives CDR1 SEHNR, CDR2 FQNEAQ (reference sequence). V lost 5 bases, J lost 0 bases, and 16 bases lay in between. The CDR3 runs 16 residues.

The V gene is TRBV2, the J gene TRBJ1-4; D not certain. Germline V lookup: CDR1 SNHLY, CDR2 FYNNEI. CDR3 length: 15 amino acids. V was pared by 3 bases and J by 2 bases, with 10 bases between. The CDR3 sequence is CASSDLGGTNEKLFF. CDR3 nucleotides: TGTGCCAGCAGTGATTTAGGAGGCACTAATGAAAAACTGTTTTTT.

The chain links TRBV6-5 to TRBJ1-2; 10 positions agree with TRBD1. The trim removed 7 bases at V and 5 bases at J, leaving 7 bases unmatched. The CDR3 runs 14 residues. CDR1 and CDR2 from the germline V gene are MNHEY and SVGAGI. DNA of the CDR3: TGTGCCAGCACCGACAGGGGGCGAGGGTATGGCTACACCTTC. Translating it yields CASTDRGRGYGYTF.

As DNA, the CDR3 is TGCGCCAGCAGCCAGAAGACAGGGCAGAACACTGAAGCTTTCTTT. This gives the protein CASSQKTGQNTEAFF. The chain has TRBV4-1 and TRBJ1-1, with 7 bases that match TRBD1. V lost 3 bases to trimming and J lost 1 base; unmatched junction nucleotides: 5. Germline lookup yields CDR1 MGHRA and CDR2 YSYEKL. The CDR3 extends over 15 amino acids.

The V and J genes are TRBV7-2 and TRBJ1-5; no clear D gene. The CDR3 has 15 residues. Germline loops: CDR1 SGHTA, CDR2 FQGNSA. Trimming cost V 0 bases and J 9 bases, with 15 bases left between them. The CDR3 loop reads CASSLASEQSGPQHF. The CDR3 DNA sequence: TGTGCCAGCAGCTTAGCAAGTGAACAGAGTGGGCCCCAGCATTTT.

This chain connects TRBV24-1 to TRBJ1-4; D is perhaps TRBD1 (5 bases). Germline V gene lookup returns CDR1 KGHDR and CDR2 SFDVKD. Trimming left V 0 bases short and J 0 bases short, with 16 bases between. The CDR3 is 19 residues long. CDR3 in DNA: TGTGCCACCAGTGATTTGTACAGGATCTTATTTGCAACTAATGAAAAACTGTTTTTT. Amino acid sequence: CATSDLYRILFATNEKLFF.

This clone was seen just once. The chain recombines TRBV18 with TRBJ1-1, with 8 positions matching TRBD1. This CDR3 has 14 amino acids. Germline V CDR1 and CDR2: KGHSH, LQKENI. J lost 5 bases, V lost 3 bases, and 5 bases had no gene match. CDR3 DNA: TGTGCCAGCTCACCCGGACAGGGACGAACTGAAGCTTTCTTT. It specifies CASSPGQGRTEAFF.

V gene TRBV28 combines with J gene TRBJ1-2; TRBD1 matches at 7 bases. Per germline, CDR1 MDHEN and CDR2 SYDVKM. The CDR3 has 14 residues. V gave up 5 bases and J gave up 6 bases; unmatched junction bases: 9. CDR3 region: CASSPVTGADGYTF. The CDR3 DNA reads as TGTGCCAGCAGTCCAGTTACAGGGGCCGATGGCTACACCTTC.

The V call is TRBV5-1, the J call TRBJ2-1; TRBD1 agrees at 11 bases. With V trimmed by 1 base and J by 0 bases, 9 bases remained unmatched. CDR3 length equals 19 residues. Germline CDR1 is SGHRS and CDR2 is YFSETQ. The CDR3 DNA reads as TGCGCCAGCAGCTTGCGGACAGGGGGCTCACTCCTCTCCTACAATGAGCAGTTCTTC. As protein: CASSLRTGGSLLSYNEQFF.

This rearrangement joins TRBV6-1 to TRBJ1-3; TRBD1 might be the D (6 bases). Trimming removed 1 base at V and 2 bases at J, with 6 bases between. The CDR3 has 14 residues. The germline V gene has CDR1 MNHNS and CDR2 SASEGT. The CDR3 DNA is TGTGCCAGCAGTGAAGGGACAGCTGGAAACACCATATATTTT. Encoded protein: CASSEGTAGNTIYF.

The chain joins TRBV29-1 to TRBJ2-3; D gene unclear. The CDR3 loop spans 12 amino acids. Germline values: CDR1 SQVTM, CDR2 ANQGSEA. V was pared by 3 bases and J by 2 bases, with 6 bases between. CDR3: CSVDSFTDTQYF. The CDR3 DNA reads as TGCAGCGTTGATAGCTTCACAGATACGCAGTATTTT.

The chain couples TRBV9 to TRBJ1-2; 9 bases are shared with TRBD1. CDR1 is SGDLS, CDR2 YYNGEE, per germline. Germline trimming cut 2 bases from V and 4 bases from J; bases unmatched to any gene: 3. This CDR3 contains 14 residues. This CDR3 is CASSVKTGGYGYTF. The CDR3 DNA reads as TGTGCCAGCAGCGTCAAGACAGGGGGCTATGGCTACACCTTC.

This chain connects TRBV4-3 to TRBJ2-1, with D perhaps TRBD2 (6 bases). The germline V and J ends were trimmed by 0 bases and 3 bases, with 21 bases remaining between them. The CDR3 covers 19 residues. CDR1 is LGHNA and CDR2 is YSLEER in the germline V gene. For the CDR3, the DNA is TGCGCCAGCAGCCAAGATCCCTCGACGACCGGGGGTGGCTACAATGAGCAGTTCTTC. As protein: CASSQDPSTTGGGYNEQFF.

The chain couples TRBV13 to TRBJ1-2; possibly TRBD1 for D (5 bases). The CDR3 is 13 residues long. V was clipped by 0 bases and J by 8 bases, with 10 bases between them. Germline CDR1 PRHDT, CDR2 FYEKMQ (reference sequence). CDR3 loop: CASSLGSGNGYTF. As DNA, the CDR3 is TGTGCCAGCAGCTTAGGCTCAGGGAACGGCTACACCTTC.

Written as DNA, the CDR3 is TGCGCCAGCAGCCCGGGACAGGCCCTCTCTGGGGCCAACGTCCTGACTTTC. This translates into CASSPGQALSGANVLTF. The gene calls are TRBV5-1 and TRBJ2-6, with 8 bases fitting TRBD1. Germline V gene lookup returns CDR1 SGHRS and CDR2 YFSETQ. The V gene end was trimmed by 4 bases and the J gene end by 0 bases; junction bases not matched to a gene: 6. The CDR3 loop spans 17 amino acids.

This chain links TRBV10-3 with TRBJ2-1; 11 bases are a match to TRBD2. Germline loops: CDR1 ENHRY, CDR2 SYGVKD. This CDR3 is 14 amino acids long. With V trimmed by 6 bases and J by 3 bases, 1 base remained unmatched. The CDR3: CAIRGTSGYNEQFF. For the CDR3, the DNA is TGTGCCATCAGAGGGACTAGCGGCTACAATGAGCAGTTCTTC.

The sample holds one count of this clone. The rearrangement uses TRBV9 and TRBJ2-1; TRBD2 matches 13 bases. The CDR3 spans 17 residues. V gave up 4 bases and J gave up 2 bases; unmatched junction bases: 6. Germline lookup yields CDR1 SGDLS and CDR2 YYNGEE. The CDR3 loop is CASSIGTSGKPYNEQFF. CDR3 sequence (DNA): TGTGCCAGCAGCATCGGGACTAGCGGGAAACCCTACAATGAGCAGTTCTTC.

The V call is TRBV24-1, the J call TRBJ2-1, with 10 nucleotides matching TRBD2. CDR1 is KGHDR, CDR2 SFDVKD, per germline. The CDR3 spans 15 residues. Losses at the gene ends were 4 bases for V and 8 bases for J; bases not matched to a gene: 7. The CDR3 reads CATSEQSGRAYEQFF. As DNA, the CDR3 is TGTGCCACCAGTGAACAAAGCGGGAGGGCGTATGAGCAGTTCTTC.

The V call is TRBV2, the J call TRBJ2-5, with 9 bases aligning to TRBD1. Germline V CDR1 and CDR2: SNHLY, FYNNEI. The junction had 7 bases not matched to a gene; V was cut back by 6 bases and J by 5 bases. This CDR3 contains 14 residues. In DNA, the CDR3 is TGTGCCAGCAGGCCTGGGACAGGGTATGAGACCCAGTACTTC. Its protein product is CASRPGTGYETQYF.

The gene calls are TRBV9 and TRBJ2-3; D remains unclear. The CDR3 is 11 residues long. Between the trimmed V and J ends, which lost 4 bases and 6 bases, there was a span of 6 bases. The V gene's germline CDR1 is SGDLS and CDR2 YYNGEE. For the CDR3, the DNA is TGTGCCAGCAGCACTTACGATACGCAGTATTTT. Translation gives CASSTYDTQYF.